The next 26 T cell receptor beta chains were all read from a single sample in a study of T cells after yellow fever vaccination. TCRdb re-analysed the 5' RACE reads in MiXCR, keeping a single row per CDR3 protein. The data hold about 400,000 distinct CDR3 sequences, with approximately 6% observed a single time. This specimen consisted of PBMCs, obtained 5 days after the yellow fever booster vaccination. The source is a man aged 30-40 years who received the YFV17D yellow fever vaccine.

CDR3 DNA sequence: TGTGCCAGCAGCTCTAGCGGGAAGAGCTCCTACGAGCAGTACTTC. This gives the protein CASSSSGKSSYEQYF. V usage is TRBV7-9 and J usage is TRBJ2-7; TRBD2 matches 9 bases. This CDR3 is built from 15 residues. Germline V CDR1 and CDR2: SEHNR, FQNEAQ (reference sequence). Trimming at V came to 4 bases and at J to 0 bases, leaving 4 bases not matched to a gene. The whole variable domain, filled in from reference TRBV7-9 and TRBJ2-7, reads DTGVSQNPRHKITKRGQNVTFRCDPISEHNRLYWYRQTLGQGPEFLTYFQNEAQLEKSRLLSDRFSAERPKGSFSTLEIQRTEQGDSAMYLCASSSSGKSSYEQYFGPGTRLTVT.

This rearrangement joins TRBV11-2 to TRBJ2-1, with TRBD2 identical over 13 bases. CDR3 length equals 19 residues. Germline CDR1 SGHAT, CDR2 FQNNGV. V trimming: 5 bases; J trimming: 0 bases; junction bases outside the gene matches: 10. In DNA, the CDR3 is TGTGCCAGCAGCCCTCCGGGACTAGCGGGGCCTTACTCCTACAATGAGCAGTTCTTC. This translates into CASSPPGLAGPYSYNEQFF.

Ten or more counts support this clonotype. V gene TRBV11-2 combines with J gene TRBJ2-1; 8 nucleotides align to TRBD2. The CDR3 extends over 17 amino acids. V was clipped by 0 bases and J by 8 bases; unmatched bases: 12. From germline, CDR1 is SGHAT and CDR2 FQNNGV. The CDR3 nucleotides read TGTGCCAGCAGCTTAGAAGCGAGCGGGAGATACGTCGATGAGCAGTTCTTC. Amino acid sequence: CASSLEASGRYVDEQFF.

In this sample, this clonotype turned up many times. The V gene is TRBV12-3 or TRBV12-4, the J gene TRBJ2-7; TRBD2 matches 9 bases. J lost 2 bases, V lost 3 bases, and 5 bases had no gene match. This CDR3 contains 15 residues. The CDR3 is CASSFPPSGTYEQYF. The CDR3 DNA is TGTGCCAGCAGTTTCCCCCCTAGCGGGACCTACGAGCAGTACTTC.

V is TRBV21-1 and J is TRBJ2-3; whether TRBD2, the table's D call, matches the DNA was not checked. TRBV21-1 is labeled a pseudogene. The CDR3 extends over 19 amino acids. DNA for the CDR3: TGTGCCAGCAGCAAAGCGTGGACTAGCGGGAGCGTGGCCACAGATACGCAGTATTTT. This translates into CASSKAWTSGSVATDTQYF.

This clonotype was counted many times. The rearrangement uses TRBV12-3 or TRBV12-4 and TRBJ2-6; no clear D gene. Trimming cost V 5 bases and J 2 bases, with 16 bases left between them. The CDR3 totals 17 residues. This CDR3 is CASSRYLLGAGANVLTF. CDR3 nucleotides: TGTGCCAGCAGTCGCTATCTTCTTGGCGCTGGGGCCAACGTCCTGACTTTC.

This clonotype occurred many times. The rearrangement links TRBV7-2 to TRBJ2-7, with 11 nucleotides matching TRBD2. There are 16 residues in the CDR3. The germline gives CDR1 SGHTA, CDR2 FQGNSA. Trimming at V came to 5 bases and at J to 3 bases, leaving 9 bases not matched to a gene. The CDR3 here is CASSPPPLAGDYEQYF. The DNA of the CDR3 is TGTGCCAGCAGCCCCCCCCCACTAGCGGGAGACTACGAGCAGTACTTC.

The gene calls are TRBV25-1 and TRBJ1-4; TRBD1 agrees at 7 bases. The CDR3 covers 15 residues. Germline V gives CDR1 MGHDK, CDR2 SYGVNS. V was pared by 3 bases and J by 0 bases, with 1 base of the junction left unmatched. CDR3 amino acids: CASSDTGATNEKLFF. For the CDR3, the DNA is TGTGCCAGCAGTGACACAGGGGCAACTAATGAAAAACTGTTTTTT.

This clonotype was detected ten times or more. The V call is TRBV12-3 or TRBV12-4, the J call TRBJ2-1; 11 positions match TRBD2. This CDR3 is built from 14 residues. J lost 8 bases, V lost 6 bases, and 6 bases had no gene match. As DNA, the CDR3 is TGTGCCAGCAGGGGGACTAGCGGAGGCGATGAGCAGTTCTTC. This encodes CASRGTSGGDEQFF.

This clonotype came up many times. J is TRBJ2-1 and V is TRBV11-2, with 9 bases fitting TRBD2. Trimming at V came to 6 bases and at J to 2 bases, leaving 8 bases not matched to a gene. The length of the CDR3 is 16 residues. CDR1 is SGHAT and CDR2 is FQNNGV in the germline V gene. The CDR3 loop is CASSFSGSGAYNEQFF. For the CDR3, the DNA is TGTGCCAGCAGTTTTAGCGGGAGTGGCGCCTACAATGAGCAGTTCTTC.

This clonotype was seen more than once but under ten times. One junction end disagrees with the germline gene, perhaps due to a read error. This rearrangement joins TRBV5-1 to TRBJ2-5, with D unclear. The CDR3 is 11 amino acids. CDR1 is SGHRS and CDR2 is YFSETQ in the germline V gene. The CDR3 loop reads CASRLDETQYF. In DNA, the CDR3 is TGCGCCAGCAGATTGGACGAGACCCAGTACTTC.

Written as DNA, the CDR3 is TGTGCCAGCAGCAAGGGCGGGGGCGCGGCCCACAATGAGCAGTTCTTC. The encoded protein is CASSKGGGAAHNEQFF. The J gene is TRBJ2-1, the V gene TRBV21-1; TRBD1, the table's D call, lacks a check against the DNA. TRBV21-1 is a pseudogene segment. The CDR3 totals 16 residues.

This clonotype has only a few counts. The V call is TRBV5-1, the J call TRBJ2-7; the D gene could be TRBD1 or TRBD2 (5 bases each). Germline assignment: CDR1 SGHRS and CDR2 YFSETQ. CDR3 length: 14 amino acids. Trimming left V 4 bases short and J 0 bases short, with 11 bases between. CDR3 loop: CASSISGSSYEQYF. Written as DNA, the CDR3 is TGCGCCAGCAGCATCTCAGGGAGCTCCTACGAGCAGTACTTC.

The chain's CDR3 is CSVEDSGVVTGELFF. In nucleotides, the CDR3 is TGCAGCGTTGAAGACAGCGGAGTCGTCACCGGGGAGCTGTTTTTT. The chain links TRBV29-1 to TRBJ2-2; the D gene is possibly TRBD2 (5 bases). Germline assignment: CDR1 SQVTM and CDR2 ANQGSEA. The V end was cut by 0 bases, the J end by 4 bases, with 12 bases between. This CDR3 region has 15 residues.

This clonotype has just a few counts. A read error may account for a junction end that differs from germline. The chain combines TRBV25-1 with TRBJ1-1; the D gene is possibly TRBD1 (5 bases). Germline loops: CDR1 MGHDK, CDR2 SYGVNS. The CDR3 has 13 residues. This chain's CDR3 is CASTGTWGTEVFF. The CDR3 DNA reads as TGTGCCAGCACTGGGACGTGGGGCACTGAAGTTTTCTTT.

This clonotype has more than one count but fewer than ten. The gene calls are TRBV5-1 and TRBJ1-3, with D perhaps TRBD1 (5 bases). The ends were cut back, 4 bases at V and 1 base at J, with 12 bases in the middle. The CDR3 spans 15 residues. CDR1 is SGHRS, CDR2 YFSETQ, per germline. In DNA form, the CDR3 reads TGCGCCAGCAGCCCCGACAGTAAATCTGGAAACACCATATATTTT. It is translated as CASSPDSKSGNTIYF.

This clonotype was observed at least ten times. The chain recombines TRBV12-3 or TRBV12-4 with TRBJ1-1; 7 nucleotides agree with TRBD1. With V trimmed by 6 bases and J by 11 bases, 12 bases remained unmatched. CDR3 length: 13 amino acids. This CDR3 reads CASSAGGDSKAFF. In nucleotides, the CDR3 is TGTGCCAGCAGCGCCGGGGGGGACAGCAAGGCTTTCTTT.

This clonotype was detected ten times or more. Written as DNA, the CDR3 is TGTGCCAGCAGCCGACTGACGGGGCGGAACACTGAAGCTTTCTTT. It encodes CASSRLTGRNTEAFF. The chain carries TRBV3-1 and TRBJ1-1; D possibly corresponds to TRBD1 (5 bases). Germline V CDR1 and CDR2: LGHDT, YNNKEL (reference sequence). V gave up 4 bases and J gave up 1 base, with 13 bases separating them. This CDR3 comprises 15 residues.

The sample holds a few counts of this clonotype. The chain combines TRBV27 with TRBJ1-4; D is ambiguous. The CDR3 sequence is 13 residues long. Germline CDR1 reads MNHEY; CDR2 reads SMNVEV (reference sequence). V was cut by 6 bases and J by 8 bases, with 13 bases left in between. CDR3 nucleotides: TGTGCCAGCAGCACCCCCCGGGGAGAAAAACTGTTTTTT. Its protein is CASSTPRGEKLFF.

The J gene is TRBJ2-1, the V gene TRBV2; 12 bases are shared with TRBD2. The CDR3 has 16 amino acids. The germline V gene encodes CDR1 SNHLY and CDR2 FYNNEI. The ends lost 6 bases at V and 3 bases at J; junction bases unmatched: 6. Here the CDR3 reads CASRAGLAGLYNEQFF. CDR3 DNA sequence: TGTGCCAGCAGGGCCGGACTAGCGGGGCTCTACAATGAGCAGTTCTTC.

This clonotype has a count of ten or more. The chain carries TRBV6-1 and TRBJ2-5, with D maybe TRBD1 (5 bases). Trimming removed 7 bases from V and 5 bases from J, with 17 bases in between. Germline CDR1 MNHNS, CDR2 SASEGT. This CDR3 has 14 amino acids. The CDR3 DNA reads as TGTGCCAGCACCCCTGGGGCGCCGGTGGAGACCCAGTACTTC. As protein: CASTPGAPVETQYF.

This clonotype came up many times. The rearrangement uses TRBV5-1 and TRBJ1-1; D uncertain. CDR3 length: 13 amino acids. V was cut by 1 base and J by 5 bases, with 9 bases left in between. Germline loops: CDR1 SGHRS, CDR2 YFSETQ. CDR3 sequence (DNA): TGCGCCAGCAGCTTGCCCCCTGGAACTGAAGCTTTCTTT. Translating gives CASSLPPGTEAFF.

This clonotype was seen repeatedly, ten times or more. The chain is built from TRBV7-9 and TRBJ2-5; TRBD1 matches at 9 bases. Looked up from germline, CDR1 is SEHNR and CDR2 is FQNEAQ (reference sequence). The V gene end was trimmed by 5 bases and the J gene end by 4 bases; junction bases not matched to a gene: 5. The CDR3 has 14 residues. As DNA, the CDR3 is TGTGCCAGCAGCGCCCGGGACAGGGCAGAGACCCAGTACTTC. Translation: CASSARDRAETQYF.

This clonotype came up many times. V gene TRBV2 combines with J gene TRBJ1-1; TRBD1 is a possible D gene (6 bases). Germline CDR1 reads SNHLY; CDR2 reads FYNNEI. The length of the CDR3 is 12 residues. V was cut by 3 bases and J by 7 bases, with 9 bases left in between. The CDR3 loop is CASSEGGSEAFF. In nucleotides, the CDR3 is TGTGCCAGCAGTGAGGGGGGCAGTGAAGCTTTCTTT.

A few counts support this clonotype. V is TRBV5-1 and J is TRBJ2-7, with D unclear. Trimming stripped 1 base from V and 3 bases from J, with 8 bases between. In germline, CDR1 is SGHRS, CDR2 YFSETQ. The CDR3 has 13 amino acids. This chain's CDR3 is CASSLNWGYEQYF. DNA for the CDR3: TGCGCCAGCAGCTTGAATTGGGGCTACGAGCAGTACTTC.

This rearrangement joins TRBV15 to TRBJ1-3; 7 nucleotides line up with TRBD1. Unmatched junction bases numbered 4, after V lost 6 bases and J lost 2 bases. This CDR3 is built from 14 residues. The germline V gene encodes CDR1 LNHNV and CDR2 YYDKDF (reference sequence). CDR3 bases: TGTGCCACCAGACCTGACAGGGCTGGAAACACCATATATTTT. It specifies CATRPDRAGNTIYF. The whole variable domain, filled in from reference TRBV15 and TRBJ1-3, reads DAMVIQNPRYQVTQFGKPVTLSCSQTLNHNVMYWYQQKSSQAPKLLFHYYDKDFNNEADTPDNFQSRRPNTSFCFLDIRSPGLGDTAMYLCATRPDRAGNTIYFGEGSWLTVV.